The 13 T cell receptor beta chains given below trace back to one sample, sequenced in a study of a mutant IDH1 vaccine in newly diagnosed glioma. Regarding time point: week 35, safety follow-up. Each dose delivered 300 ug of mutant IDH1 20-mer peptide subcutaneously with imiquimod. Their target antigens are unknown. TCRdb keeps only in-frame clones here, not all; method: immunoSEQ multiplex PCR. The table has about 46,000 clones, 92% seen once. This sample comprised PBMCs, obtained from a glioma patient whose treatment included an IDH1 peptide vaccine. The receptors were gathered from a man aged 50 to 60 with glioma.

The chain recombines TRBV28 with TRBJ2-2; D ambiguous. Trimming cost V 5 bases and J 4 bases, with 5 bases left between them. CDR3 length equals 12 residues. Germline CDR1 is MDHEN and CDR2 is SYDVKM. CDR3 loop: CASSLVTGELFF. Here the CDR3 DNA reads TGTGCCAGCAGTCTTGTCACCGGGGAGCTGTTTTTT.

The rearrangement uses TRBV25-1 and TRBJ2-5; the D gene could be TRBD1 or TRBD2 (5 bases each). V lost 10 bases and J lost 0, with 12 bases in between. CDR1 MGHDK and CDR2 SYGVNS come from the germline V gene. CDR3 length: 13 amino acids. The CDR3 DNA follows: TGTGCCACCCTCCGGGGCCACCAAGAGACCCAGTACTTC. Translation: CATLRGHQETQYF.

The chain combines TRBV7-9 with TRBJ1-6; D gene uncertain. The CDR3 is 17 residues long. Germline CDR1 SEHNR, CDR2 FQNEAQ (reference sequence). V was clipped by 6 bases and J by 0 bases, with 15 bases between them. This CDR3 reads CASRWGGAGSYNSPLHF. The CDR3 region has the DNA TGTGCCAGCAGGTGGGGAGGCGCCGGCTCCTATAATTCACCCCTCCACTTT.

The rearrangement links TRBV6-1 to TRBJ2-6; D ambiguous. The V gene lost 6 bases and the J gene lost 0 bases, with 6 bases spanning the gap. The CDR3 contains 14 residues. Germline V gives CDR1 MNHNS, CDR2 SASEGT. The CDR3 spells CASSYPSGANVLTF. CDR3 nucleotide sequence: TGTGCCAGCAGCTACCCCTCTGGGGCCAACGTCCTGACTTTC.

The chain couples TRBV7-2 to TRBJ2-2; maybe TRBD2 (6 bases). The germline V and J ends were trimmed by 5 bases and 5 bases, with 15 bases remaining between them. From germline, CDR1 is SGHTA and CDR2 FQGNSA. CDR3 size: 15 residues. The CDR3 nucleotides are TGTGCCAGCAGCCCCGGGGGAACGGGGACCGGGGAGCTGTTTTTT. This codes for CASSPGGTGTGELFF. Combining the CDR3 with reference TRBV7-2 and TRBJ2-2 gives the whole variable domain GAGVSQSPSNKVTEKGKDVELRCDPISGHTALYWYRQSLGQGLEFLIYFQGNSAPDKSGLPSDRFSAERTGGSVSTLTIQRTQQEDSAVYLCASSPGGTGTGELFFGEGSRLTVL.

This chain links TRBV6-6 with TRBJ1-2; the match to TRBD1 covers 10 bases. The CDR3 has 14 amino acids. V lost 6 bases and J lost 1; bases outside the gene matches: 2. Germline CDR1 reads MNHNY; CDR2 reads SVGAGI (reference sequence). The CDR3 spells CASRGTGVNYGYTF. CDR3 in DNA: TGTGCCAGCAGGGGGACAGGGGTTAACTATGGCTACACCTTC.

The count of this clone is one. This chain uses TRBV11-2 with TRBJ2-3; D possibly corresponds to TRBD1 (5 bases). The V end lost 3 bases, the J end lost 3 bases, and 10 bases lay between the germline ends. Germline lookup yields CDR1 SGHAT and CDR2 FQNNGV. The CDR3 totals 14 residues. The CDR3 coding sequence is TGTGCCAGCAGCTTCACGGCAGGGACAGATACGCAGTATTTT. Residues: CASSFTAGTDTQYF.

The chain recombines TRBV29-1 with TRBJ2-1, with 7 bases identical to TRBD1. Germline V gene data show CDR1 as SQVTM and CDR2 as ANQGSEA. V lost 3 bases, J lost 9 bases, and 5 bases stayed unmatched. The CDR3 sequence is 12 residues long. The chain's CDR3 is CSVEKGAVEQFF. CDR3 DNA: TGCAGCGTTGAGAAGGGGGCGGTTGAGCAGTTCTTC.

The chain has TRBV14 and TRBJ2-5; tentatively, D is TRBD1 or TRBD2 (5 bases each). Germline V CDR1 and CDR2: SGHDN, FVKESK. This CDR3 has 15 residues. V shed 0 bases and J shed 5 bases, with 13 bases lying between them. This CDR3 reads CASSQEGRWGETQYF. Here the CDR3 DNA reads TGTGCCAGCAGCCAAGAAGGGAGATGGGGGGAGACCCAGTACTTC. The whole variable domain, remainder taken from reference TRBV14 and TRBJ2-5, is EAGVTQFPSHSVIEKGQTVTLRCDPISGHDNLYWYRRVMGKEIKFLLHFVKESKQDESGMPNNRFLAERTGGTYSTLKVQPAELEDSGVYFCASSQEGRWGETQYFGPGTRLLVL.

The chain links TRBV7-9 to TRBJ1-2; perhaps TRBD1 as D (6 bases). Germline V gene sequence: CDR1 SEHNR, CDR2 FQNEAQ (reference sequence). This CDR3 comprises 11 residues. Trimming cost V 4 bases and J 10 bases, with 10 bases left between them. This chain's CDR3 is CASSWGQNYTF. The CDR3 DNA reads TGTGCCAGCAGCTGGGGGCAGAACTACACCTTC. Variable domain in full (rest from reference TRBV7-9 and TRBJ1-2): DTGVSQNPRHKITKRGQNVTFRCDPISEHNRLYWYRQTLGQGPEFLTYFQNEAQLEKSRLLSDRFSAERPKGSFSTLEIQRTEQGDSAMYLCASSWGQNYTFGSGTRLTVV.

The chain links TRBV4-2 to TRBJ1-5; D uncertain. The CDR3 contains 17 residues. V was clipped by 0 bases and J by 1 base, with 13 bases between them. The germline CDR1 and CDR2 sequences are LGHNA and YNFKEQ. CDR3 bases: TGTGCCAGCAGCCAAGATGTGGCGGACCGGAGCAATCAGCCCCAGCATTTT. Translated, it gives CASSQDVADRSNQPQHF.

The gene calls are TRBV4-3 and TRBJ1-3; D is ambiguous. This CDR3 has 16 amino acids. Per germline, CDR1 LGHNA and CDR2 YSLEER. V was cut by 1 base and J by 1 base, with 11 bases left in between. CDR3 in amino acids: CASSQAPTISGNTIYF. The CDR3 DNA sequence: TGCGCCAGCAGCCAAGCCCCGACCATTTCTGGAAACACCATATATTTT.

V usage is TRBV7-2 and J usage is TRBJ2-3; 10 bases line up with TRBD2. CDR3 length: 15 amino acids. J gave up 4 bases and V 1 base, and 2 bases lay outside the gene matches. Germline CDR1 reads SGHTA; CDR2 reads FQGNSA. This chain's CDR3 is CASSLERGGADTQYF. For the CDR3, the DNA is TGTGCCAGCAGCTTAGAGCGGGGGGGGGCAGATACGCAGTATTTT.